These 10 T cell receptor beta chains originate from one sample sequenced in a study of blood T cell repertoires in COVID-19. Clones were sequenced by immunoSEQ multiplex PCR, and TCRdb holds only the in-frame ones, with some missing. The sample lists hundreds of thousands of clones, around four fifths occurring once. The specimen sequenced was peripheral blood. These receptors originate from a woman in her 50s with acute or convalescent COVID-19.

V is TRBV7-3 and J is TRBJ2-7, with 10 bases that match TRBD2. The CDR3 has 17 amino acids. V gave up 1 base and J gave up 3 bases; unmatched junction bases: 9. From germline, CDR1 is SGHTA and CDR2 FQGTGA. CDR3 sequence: CASSLKGRTSGNYEQYF. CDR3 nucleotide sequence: TGTGCCAGCAGCTTAAAAGGACGGACTAGCGGAAACTACGAGCAGTACTTC. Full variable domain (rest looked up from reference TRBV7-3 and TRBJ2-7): GAGVSQTPSNKVTEKGKYVELRCDPISGHTALYWYRQSLGQGPEFLIYFQGTGAADDSGLPNDRFFAVRPEGSVSTLKIQRTERGDSAVYLCASSLKGRTSGNYEQYFGPGTRLTVT.

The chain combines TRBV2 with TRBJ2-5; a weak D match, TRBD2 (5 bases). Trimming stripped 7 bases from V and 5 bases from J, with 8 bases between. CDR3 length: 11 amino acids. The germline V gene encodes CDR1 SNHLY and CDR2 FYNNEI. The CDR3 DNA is TGTGCCAGCAAGAGGGAGGAGACCCAGTACTTC. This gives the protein CASKREETQYF.

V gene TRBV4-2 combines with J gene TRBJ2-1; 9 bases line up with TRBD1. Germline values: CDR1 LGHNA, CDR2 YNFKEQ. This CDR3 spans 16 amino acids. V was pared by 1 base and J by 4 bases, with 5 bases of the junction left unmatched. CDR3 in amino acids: CASSQVGQGTYNEQFF. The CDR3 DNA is TGTGCCAGCAGCCAAGTCGGACAGGGGACTTACAATGAGCAGTTCTTC.

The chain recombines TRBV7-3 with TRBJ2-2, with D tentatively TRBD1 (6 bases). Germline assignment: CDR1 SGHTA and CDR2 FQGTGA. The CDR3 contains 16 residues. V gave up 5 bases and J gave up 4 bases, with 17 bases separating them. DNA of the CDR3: TGTGCCAGCAGCCTCCAGGGGCCGAGTGGCACCGGGGAGCTGTTTTTT. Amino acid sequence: CASSLQGPSGTGELFF.

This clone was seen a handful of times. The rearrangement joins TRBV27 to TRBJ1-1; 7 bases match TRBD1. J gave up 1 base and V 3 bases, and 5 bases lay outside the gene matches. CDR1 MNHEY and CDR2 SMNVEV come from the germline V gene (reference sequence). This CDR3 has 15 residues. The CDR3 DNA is TGTGCCAGCAGTTTGAAGGGGGCGGGGAACACTGAAGCTTTCTTT. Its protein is CASSLKGAGNTEAFF.

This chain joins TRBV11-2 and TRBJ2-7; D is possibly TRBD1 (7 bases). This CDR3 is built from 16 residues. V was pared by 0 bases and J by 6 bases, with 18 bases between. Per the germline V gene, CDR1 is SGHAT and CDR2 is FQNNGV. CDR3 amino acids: CASSLDFQGGGPEQYF. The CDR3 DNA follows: TGTGCCAGCAGCTTAGATTTTCAGGGGGGCGGACCCGAGCAGTACTTC.

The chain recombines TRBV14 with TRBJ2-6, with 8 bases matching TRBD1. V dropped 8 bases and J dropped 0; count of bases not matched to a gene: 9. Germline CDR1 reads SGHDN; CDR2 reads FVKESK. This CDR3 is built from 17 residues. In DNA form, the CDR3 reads TGTGCCAGCGGGCACGGACAGGGCCGCTCTGGGGCCAACGTCCTGACTTTC. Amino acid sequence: CASGHGQGRSGANVLTF.

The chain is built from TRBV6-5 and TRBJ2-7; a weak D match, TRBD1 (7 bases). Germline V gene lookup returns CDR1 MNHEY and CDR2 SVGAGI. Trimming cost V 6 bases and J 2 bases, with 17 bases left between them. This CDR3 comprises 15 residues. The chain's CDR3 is CASSLMRDRAYEQYF. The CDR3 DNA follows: TGTGCCAGCAGCCTAATGCGGGACAGAGCCTACGAGCAGTACTTC.

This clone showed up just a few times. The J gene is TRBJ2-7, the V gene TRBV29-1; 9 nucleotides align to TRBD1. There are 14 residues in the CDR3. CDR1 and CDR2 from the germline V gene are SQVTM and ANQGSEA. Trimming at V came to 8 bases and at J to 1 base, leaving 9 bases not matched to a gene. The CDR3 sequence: CSFSTGGLSYEQYF. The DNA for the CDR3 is TGCAGCTTCTCCACAGGGGGCTTGTCCTACGAGCAGTACTTC.

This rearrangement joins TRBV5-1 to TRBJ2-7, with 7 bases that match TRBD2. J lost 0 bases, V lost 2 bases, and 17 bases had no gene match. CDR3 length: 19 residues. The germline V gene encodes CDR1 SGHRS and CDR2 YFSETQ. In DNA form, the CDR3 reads TGCGCCAGCAGCTTCCCAATTGGGAGCGGGGCCCCTAACTCCTACGAGCAGTACTTC. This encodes CASSFPIGSGAPNSYEQYF.